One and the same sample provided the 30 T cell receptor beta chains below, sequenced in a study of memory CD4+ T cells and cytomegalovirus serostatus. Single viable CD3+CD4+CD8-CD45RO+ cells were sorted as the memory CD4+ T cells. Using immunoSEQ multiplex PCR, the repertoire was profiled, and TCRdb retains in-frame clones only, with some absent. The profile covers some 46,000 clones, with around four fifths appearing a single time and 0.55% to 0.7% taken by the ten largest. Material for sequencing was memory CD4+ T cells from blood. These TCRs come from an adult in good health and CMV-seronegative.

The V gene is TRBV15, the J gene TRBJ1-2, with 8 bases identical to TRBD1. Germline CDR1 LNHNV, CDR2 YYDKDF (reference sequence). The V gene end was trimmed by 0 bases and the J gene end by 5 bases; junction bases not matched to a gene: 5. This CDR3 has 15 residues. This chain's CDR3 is CATSREQGVLYGYTF. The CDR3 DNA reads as TGTGCCACCAGCAGAGAACAGGGGGTCTTATATGGCTACACCTTC.

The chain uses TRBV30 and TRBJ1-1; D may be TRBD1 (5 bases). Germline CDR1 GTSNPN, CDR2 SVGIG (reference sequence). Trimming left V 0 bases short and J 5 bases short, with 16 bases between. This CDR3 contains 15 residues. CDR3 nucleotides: TGTGCCTGGAGTGTAGCGGCAGGGACGGTTACTGAAGCTTTCTTT. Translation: CAWSVAAGTVTEAFF.

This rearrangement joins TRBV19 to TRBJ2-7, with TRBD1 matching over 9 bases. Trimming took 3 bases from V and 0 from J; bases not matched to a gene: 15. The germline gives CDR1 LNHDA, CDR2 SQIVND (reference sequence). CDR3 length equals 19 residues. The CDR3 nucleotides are TGTGCCAGTAGTATCCTCCTCGACAGGGGGAGCTGGGGCTCCTACGAGCAGTACTTC. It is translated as CASSILLDRGSWGSYEQYF.

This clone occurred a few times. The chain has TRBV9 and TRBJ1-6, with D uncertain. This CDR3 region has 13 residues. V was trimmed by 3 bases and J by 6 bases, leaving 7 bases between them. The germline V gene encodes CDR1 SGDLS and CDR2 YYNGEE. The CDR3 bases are TGTGCCAGCAGCGCACAAATTAATTCACCCCTCCACTTT. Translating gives CASSAQINSPLHF.

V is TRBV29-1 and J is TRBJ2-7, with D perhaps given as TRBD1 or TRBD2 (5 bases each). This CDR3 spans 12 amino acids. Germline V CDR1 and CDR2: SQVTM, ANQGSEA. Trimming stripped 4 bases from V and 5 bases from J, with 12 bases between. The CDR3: CSVGRGPHEQYF. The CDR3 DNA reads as TGCAGCGTTGGAAGGGGACCCCACGAGCAGTACTTC.

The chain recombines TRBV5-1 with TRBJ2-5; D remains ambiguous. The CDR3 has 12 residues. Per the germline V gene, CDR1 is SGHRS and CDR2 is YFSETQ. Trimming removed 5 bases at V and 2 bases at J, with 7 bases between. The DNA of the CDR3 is TGCGCCAGCAGTCAAAAGCAAGAGACCCAGTACTTC. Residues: CASSQKQETQYF.

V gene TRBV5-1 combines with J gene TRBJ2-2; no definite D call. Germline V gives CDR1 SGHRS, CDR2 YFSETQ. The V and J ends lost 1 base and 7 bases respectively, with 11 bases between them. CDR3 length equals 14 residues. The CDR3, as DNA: TGCGCCAGCAGCTTGAGTCAACTGAGCGGGGAGCTGTTTTTT. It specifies CASSLSQLSGELFF.

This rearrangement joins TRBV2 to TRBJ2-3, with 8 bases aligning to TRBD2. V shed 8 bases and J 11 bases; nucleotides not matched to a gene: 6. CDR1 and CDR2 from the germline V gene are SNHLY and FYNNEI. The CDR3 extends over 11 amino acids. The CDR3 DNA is TGTGCCAGCCGTCTGGCGGGGGGGCAGTATTTT. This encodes CASRLAGGQYF.

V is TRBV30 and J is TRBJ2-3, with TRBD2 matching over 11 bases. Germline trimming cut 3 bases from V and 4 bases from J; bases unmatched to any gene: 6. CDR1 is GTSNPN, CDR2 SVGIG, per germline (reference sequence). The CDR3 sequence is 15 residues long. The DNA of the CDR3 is TGTGCCTGGAGGATAGCGGGGGGGCCTTCAGATACGCAGTATTTT. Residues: CAWRIAGGPSDTQYF.

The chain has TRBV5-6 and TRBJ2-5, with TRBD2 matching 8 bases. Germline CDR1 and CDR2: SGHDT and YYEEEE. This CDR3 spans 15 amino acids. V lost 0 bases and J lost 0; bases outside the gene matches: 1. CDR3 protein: CASSLVAGNQETQYF. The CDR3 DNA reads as TGTGCCAGCAGCTTGGTAGCGGGAAACCAAGAGACCCAGTACTTC.

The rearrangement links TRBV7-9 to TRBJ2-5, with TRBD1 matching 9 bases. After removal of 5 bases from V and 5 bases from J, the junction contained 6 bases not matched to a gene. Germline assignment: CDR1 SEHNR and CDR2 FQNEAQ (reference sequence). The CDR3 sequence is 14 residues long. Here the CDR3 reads CASSGRTGVETQYF. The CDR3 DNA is TGTGCCAGCAGCGGGCGGACAGGGGTGGAGACCCAGTACTTC.

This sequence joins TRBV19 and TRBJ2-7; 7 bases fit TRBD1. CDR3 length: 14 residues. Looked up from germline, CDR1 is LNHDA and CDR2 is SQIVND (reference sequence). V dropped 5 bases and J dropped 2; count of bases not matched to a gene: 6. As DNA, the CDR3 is TGTGCCAGTAGTTTCGCGACAGGGCCCTACGAGCAGTACTTC. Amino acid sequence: CASSFATGPYEQYF.

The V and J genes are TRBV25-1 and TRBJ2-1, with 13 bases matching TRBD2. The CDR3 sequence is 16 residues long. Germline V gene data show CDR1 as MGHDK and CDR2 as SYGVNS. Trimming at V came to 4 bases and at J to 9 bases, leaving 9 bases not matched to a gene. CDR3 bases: TGTGCCAGCAGTGGAACTAGCGGGGGGGCTCCGGGTGAGCAGTTCTTC. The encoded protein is CASSGTSGGAPGEQFF.

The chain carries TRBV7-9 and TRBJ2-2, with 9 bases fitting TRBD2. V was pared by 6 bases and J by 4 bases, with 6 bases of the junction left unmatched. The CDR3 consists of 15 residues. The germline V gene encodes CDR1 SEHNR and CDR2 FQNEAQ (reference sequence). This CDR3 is CASSLGLAVTGELFF. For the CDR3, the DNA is TGTGCCAGCAGTTTGGGACTAGCCGTCACCGGGGAGCTGTTTTTT.

The CDR3 DNA is TGTGCCAGCAGTGAAGGAGGCGGAGGGGGCGGGCAGCCCCAGCATTTT. As protein: CASSEGGGGGGQPQHF. V usage is TRBV6-1 and J usage is TRBJ1-5; 7 bases are a match to TRBD1. Germline CDR1 reads MNHNS; CDR2 reads SASEGT. The CDR3 extends over 16 amino acids. The V segment lost 1 base and the J segment 7 bases; nucleotides outside the gene matches: 10.

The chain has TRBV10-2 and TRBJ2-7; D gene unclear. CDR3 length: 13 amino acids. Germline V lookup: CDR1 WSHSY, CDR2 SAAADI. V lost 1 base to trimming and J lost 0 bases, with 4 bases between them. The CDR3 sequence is CASSEFLSYEQYF. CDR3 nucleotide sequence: TGCGCCAGCAGTGAGTTCCTCTCCTACGAGCAGTACTTC.

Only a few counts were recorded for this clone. The DNA of the CDR3 is TGCAGTGCTAGGAAGACCTACGAGCAGTACTTC. Its protein is CSARKTYEQYF. This rearrangement joins TRBV20-1 to TRBJ2-7; D not resolved. The CDR3 has 11 residues. Trimming removed 3 bases from V and 2 bases from J, with 5 bases in between. Germline CDR1 reads DFQATT; CDR2 reads SNEGSKA (reference sequence).

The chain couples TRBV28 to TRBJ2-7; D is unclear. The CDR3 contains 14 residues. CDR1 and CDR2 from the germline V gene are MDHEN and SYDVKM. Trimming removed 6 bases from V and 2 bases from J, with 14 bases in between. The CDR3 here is CASSAPFPPYEQYF. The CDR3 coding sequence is TGTGCCAGCAGCGCGCCTTTTCCCCCCTACGAGCAGTACTTC.

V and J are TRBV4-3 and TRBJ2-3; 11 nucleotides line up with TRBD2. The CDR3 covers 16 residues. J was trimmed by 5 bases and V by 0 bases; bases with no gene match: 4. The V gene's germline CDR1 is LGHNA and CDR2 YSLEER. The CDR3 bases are TGCGCCAGCAGCCAAGAGCCGACTAGCGGGGTAGATACGCAGTATTTT. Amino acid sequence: CASSQEPTSGVDTQYF.

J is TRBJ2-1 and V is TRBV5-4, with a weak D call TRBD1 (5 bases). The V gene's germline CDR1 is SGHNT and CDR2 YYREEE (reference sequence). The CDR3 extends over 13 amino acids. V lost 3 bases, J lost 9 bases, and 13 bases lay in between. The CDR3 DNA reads TGTGCCAGCAGCTCATCCAGGGTCCGTGAGCAGTTCTTC. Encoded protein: CASSSSRVREQFF.

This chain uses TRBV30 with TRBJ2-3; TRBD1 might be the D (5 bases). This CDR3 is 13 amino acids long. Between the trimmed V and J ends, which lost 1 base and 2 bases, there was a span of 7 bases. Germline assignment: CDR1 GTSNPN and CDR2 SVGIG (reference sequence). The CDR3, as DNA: TGTGCCTGGAGTGAGGGGAACACAGATACGCAGTATTTT. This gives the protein CAWSEGNTDTQYF.

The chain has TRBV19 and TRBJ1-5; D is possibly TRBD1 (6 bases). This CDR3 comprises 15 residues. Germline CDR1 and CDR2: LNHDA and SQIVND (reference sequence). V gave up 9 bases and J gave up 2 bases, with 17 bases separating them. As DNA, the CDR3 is TGTGCCAGCAGAGCGGCGGGGGGCGGCAATCAGCCCCAGCATTTT. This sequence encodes CASRAAGGGNQPQHF.

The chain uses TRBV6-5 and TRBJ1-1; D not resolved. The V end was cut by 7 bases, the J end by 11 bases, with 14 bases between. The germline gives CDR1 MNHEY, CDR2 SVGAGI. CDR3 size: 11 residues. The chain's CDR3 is CASTDTLRAFF. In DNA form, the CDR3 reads TGTGCCAGCACCGACACGTTGAGGGCTTTCTTT.

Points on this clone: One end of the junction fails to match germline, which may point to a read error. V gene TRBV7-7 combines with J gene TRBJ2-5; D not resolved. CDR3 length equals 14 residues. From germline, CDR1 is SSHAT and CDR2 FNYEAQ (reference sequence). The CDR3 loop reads CASSLGGSTETQYF. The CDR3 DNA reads TGTGCTAGCAGCTTAGGTGGGTCCACAGAGACCCAGTACTTC.

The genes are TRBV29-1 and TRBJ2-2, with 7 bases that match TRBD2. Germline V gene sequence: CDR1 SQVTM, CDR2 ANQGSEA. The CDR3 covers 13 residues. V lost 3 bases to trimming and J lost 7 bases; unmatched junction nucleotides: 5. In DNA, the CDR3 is TGCAGCGTTGATCTACCGGGGGGCGGGGAGCTGTTTTTT. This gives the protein CSVDLPGGGELFF.

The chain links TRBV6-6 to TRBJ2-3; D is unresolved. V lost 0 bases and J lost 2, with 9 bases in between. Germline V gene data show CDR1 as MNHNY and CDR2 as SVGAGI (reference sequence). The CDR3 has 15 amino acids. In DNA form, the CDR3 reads TGTGCCAGCAGTTACTCGGGCGGTACCACAGATACGCAGTATTTT. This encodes CASSYSGGTTDTQYF.

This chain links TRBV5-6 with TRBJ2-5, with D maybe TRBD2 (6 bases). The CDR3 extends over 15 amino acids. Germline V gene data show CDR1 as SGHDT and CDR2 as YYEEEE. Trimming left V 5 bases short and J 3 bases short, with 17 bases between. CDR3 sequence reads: CASRGGFSLEETQYF. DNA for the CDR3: TGTGCCAGCAGGGGGGGTTTTTCGCTCGAAGAGACCCAGTACTTC.

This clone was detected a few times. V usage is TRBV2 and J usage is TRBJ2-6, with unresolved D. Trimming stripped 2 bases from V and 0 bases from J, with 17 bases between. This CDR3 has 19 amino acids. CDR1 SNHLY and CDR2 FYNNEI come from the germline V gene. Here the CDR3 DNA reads TGTGCCAGCAGTGAATTCTTTATAGTTAGTAGCTCTGGGGCCAACGTCCTGACTTTC. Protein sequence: CASSEFFIVSSSGANVLTF.

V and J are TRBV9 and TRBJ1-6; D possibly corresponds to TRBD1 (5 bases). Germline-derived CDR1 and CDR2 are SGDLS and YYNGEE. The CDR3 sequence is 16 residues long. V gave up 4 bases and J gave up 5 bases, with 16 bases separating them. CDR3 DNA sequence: TGTGCCAGCAGCCCGATTTCAGGGATGGATAATTCACCCCTCCACTTT. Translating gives CASSPISGMDNSPLHF.

The DNA for the CDR3 is TGTGCCAGCAAGACCCAGGGGGGGGACACTGAAGCTTTCTTT. It is translated as CASKTQGGDTEAFF. The chain carries TRBV7-2 and TRBJ1-1, with 7 nucleotides matching TRBD1. V shed 7 bases and J 3 bases; nucleotides not matched to a gene: 8. The length of the CDR3 is 14 residues. Germline V gene data show CDR1 as SGHTA and CDR2 as FQGNSA.